This T cell receptor beta chain comes out of a study of blood T cell repertoires in COVID-19. The CDR3 runs 15 residues. The germline gives CDR1 SGHRS, CDR2 YFSETQ. V was shortened by 4 bases and J by 1 base, with 15 bases between the two germline ends. TCRdb's copy holds only in-frame clones and misses some; the assay was immunoSEQ multiplex PCR. This sample carries over 70,000 clones, around 88% of them seen once, and the ten largest clones take almost 7%. The rearrangement uses TRBV5-1 and TRBJ2-7, with a weak D call TRBD2 (5 bases). This receptor was identified in a woman older than 75 with acute or convalescent COVID-19. The sample was peripheral blood. The DNA for the CDR3 is TGCGCCAGCAGCCCGGACTCCCGTGGGTCCTACGAGCAGTACTTC. Translating gives CASSPDSRGSYEQYF.